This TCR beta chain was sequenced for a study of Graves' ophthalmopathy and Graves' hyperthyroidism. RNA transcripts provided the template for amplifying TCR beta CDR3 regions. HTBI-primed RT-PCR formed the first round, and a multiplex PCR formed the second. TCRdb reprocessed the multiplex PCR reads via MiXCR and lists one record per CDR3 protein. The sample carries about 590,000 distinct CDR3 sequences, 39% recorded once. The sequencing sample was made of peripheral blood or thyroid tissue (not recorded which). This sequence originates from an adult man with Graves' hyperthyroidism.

CDR3 amino acids: CSAGSGNTEAFF. CDR3 DNA sequence: TGCAGCGCGGGATCTGGAAACACTGAAGCTTTCTTT. The genes are TRBV29-1 and TRBJ1-1; D gene uncertain. Germline loops: CDR1 SQVTM, CDR2 ANQGSEA. V was cut by 7 bases and J by 2 bases, with 11 bases left in between. CDR3 length: 12 residues. Looking up the rest from reference TRBV29-1 and TRBJ1-1 gives the full variable domain: SAVISQKPSRDICQRGTSLTIQCQVDSQVTMMFWYRQQPGQSLTLIATANQGSEATYESGFVIDKFPISRPNLTFSTLTVSNMSPEDSSIYLCSAGSGNTEAFFGQGTRLTVV.